This TCR beta chain was sequenced in a study of T cell repertoires in cytomegalovirus infection. Overall study context: Evidence of both CMV infection and a matching HLA type came from public TCR beta signatures.

This CDR3 spans 14 amino acids. The germline V gene has CDR1 MDHEN and CDR2 SYDVKM. Trimming took 4 bases from V and 5 from J, leaving 14 bases between them. In the case of this clonotype: What it recognizes is unknown.

Study results and limitations: The ex vivo response was dominated by HLA-C-restricted CMV-specific TCR beta clonotypes. Using cumulative public TCR beta family frequency, the authors identified those who carried CMV together with the relevant HLA.

MiXCR, run by TCRdb on the reads, gives a single entry per CDR3 protein. Here the sample spans about 740,000 distinct CDR3 sequences, 35% to 40% being singletons. The sequence derives from a human donor in good health (CMV status not recorded). Some clones in this sample may be carry-over from other donors' samples. The chain uses TRBV28 and TRBJ2-5; a weak D match, TRBD2 (5 bases). The sequencing input was PBMCs. CDR3 coding DNA: TGTGCCAGCAGTTCCCTACCGGGGAAGGAGACCCAGTACTTC. Translated: CASSSLPGKETQYF.